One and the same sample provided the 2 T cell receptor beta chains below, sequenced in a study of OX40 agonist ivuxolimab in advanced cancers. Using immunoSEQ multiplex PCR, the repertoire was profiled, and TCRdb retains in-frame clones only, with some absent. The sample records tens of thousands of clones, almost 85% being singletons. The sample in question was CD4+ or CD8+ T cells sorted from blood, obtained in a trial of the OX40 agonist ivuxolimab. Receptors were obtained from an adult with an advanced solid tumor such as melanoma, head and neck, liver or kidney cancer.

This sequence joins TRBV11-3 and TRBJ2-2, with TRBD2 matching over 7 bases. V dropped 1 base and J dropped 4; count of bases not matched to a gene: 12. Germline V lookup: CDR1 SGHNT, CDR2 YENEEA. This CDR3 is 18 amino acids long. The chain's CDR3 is CASSLGEALASSTGELFF. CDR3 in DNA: TGTGCCAGCAGCTTAGGAGAAGCACTAGCGTCTTCCACCGGGGAGCTGTTTTTT.

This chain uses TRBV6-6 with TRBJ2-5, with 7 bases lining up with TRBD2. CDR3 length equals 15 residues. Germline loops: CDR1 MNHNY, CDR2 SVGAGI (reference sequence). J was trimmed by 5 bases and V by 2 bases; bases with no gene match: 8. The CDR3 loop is CASSYATSTSETQYF. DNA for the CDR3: TGTGCCAGCAGTTACGCGACTAGCACTTCTGAGACCCAGTACTTC.